This T cell receptor beta chain was sequenced during a study of blood T cell repertoires in COVID-19 (TCRdb year 2020). Concerning the study at large: Samples from collaborators originated in the United States, Italy and Spain and spanned both the acute and convalescent phases of COVID-19. The samples were drawn from two sources: the first 160 participants of the ongoing ImmuneRACE study, and 1,000 to 1,500 subjects contributed by 6 global collaborators. Sample metadata almost always included a de-identified subject ID, COVID-19 status, age in years and sex. HLA class I and class II types, where available, came from metadata supplied by the sample provider rather than from assay-based typing. The repertoires were released in a freely available public database meant as a resource for research on the immune response to SARS-CoV-2. Deeply sampled blood TCRbeta repertoires from subjects exposed to, actively infected with, or recovered from COVID-19 were included in the dataset. The material from the prospective study consisted of cDNA or gDNA derived from T cells, B-cell-depleted T cells, or PBMCs.

Enrolling through a virtual design, the prospective study's participants ranged in age from roughly 18 to 89 years and lived across 24 United States geographic areas. To assign participants to cohorts, the prospective study relied on clinical history that participants themselves reported in a screening survey and a study questionnaire. Mobile phlebotomists in the prospective study collected whole blood, serum and a nasopharyngeal or oropharyngeal swab from every participant. Over a roughly 2-month period, participants in the prospective study had the option of providing additional blood draws and questionnaires. Before DNA extraction, prospective study blood samples were shipped either frozen or at room temperature. Results and caveats for the whole study, not just this receptor: Clinical and demographic metadata were provided uncurated, with the amount varying by source and participant.

TCRbeta CDR3 regions were amplified from genomic DNA using the immunoSEQ Assay, a bias-controlled multiplex PCR. Per the authors' processing: Within the assay, amplification of reference gene primers was used to estimate how many nucleated cells each sample contained. Sequence reads were collapsed and filtered to measure the absolute abundance of every unique TCRbeta CDR3 rearrangement. For each sample, productive Simpson clonality was calculated as the square root of Simpson's diversity index across productive rearrangements. In TCRdb, the immuneACCESS table is reduced to in-frame sequences with V and J assigned. These tables do not hold every clone; where another copy was compared, an unresolved V gene accounts for under half, and the others remain unexplained. V, J and clone size derive from that table, while D and trimming were established from the DNA sequence. For this sample the table gives 230,000 or so clones, of which 80% to 90% were detected only once. Over 12% of the sample lies in the top ten.

With regard to this clone: Its antigen specificity is not known. There are no base qualities to consult, and no much larger clone falls within one base.

Specimen: PBMCs or T cells enriched from blood (not recorded which). This TCR was recovered from a woman aged 45-60 years with acute COVID-19.

The CDR3 has the sequence CASSSGGWQYF. DNA sequence: TGTGCCAGCAGCTCAGGGGGGTGGCAGTACTTC. The chain uses TRBV6-2 or TRBV6-3 and TRBJ2-7, and possibly TRBD1, on 7 matching bases. CDR1 is given as MNHEY and CDR2 as SVGEGT, both from the germline V gene. The junction carries 12 bases between V and J, which are trimmed by 6 bases and 9 bases respectively. The CDR3 spans 11 residues, from the cysteine through the phenylalanine. Only the CDR3 DNA is retained, 33 bases long and in frame from the first base.